This is a list of T cell receptor beta chains from one sample in a study of cytomegalovirus exposure and HLA in healthy donors. Libraries were prepared by immunoSEQ multiplex PCR; TCRdb keeps only in-frame clonotypes and omits some of them. This sample carries 70,000 to 95,000 clones, approximately 60% of them seen once, and the ten largest clones take about 5%. Input material: PBMCs. These receptor sequences come from a woman aged 25-40 years in good health and CMV-seropositive. Both conserved end residues are part of each CDR3.

v_call cdr3_length cdr3_aa
TRBV6-5 14 CASSYLAPGAPLHF
TRBV27 14 CASLPTGGGYGYTF
TRBV5-6 15 CASSSPESGRHPLHF
TRBV27 14 CASSPGQGSSPLHF
TRBV15 13 CATSRGQDYEQYF
TRBV6-5 14 CASSYTGANTEAFF
TRBV18 13 CASSPTYYQPQHF
TRBV7-2 16 CASSLEGTGRAGGYTF
TRBV6-5 13 CASSYEGGLPLHF
TRBV5-6 14 CASSPGYANYGYTF
TRBV6-7 17 CASNSLWGTGVKWPQHF
TRBV30 14 CAWNTGLGNQPQHF
TRBV5-4 16 CASSSGLAGQVNEQFF
TRBV29-1 13 CSADSQLGDGYTF
TRBV5-6 15 CASSLRSRAATEAFF
TRBV27 13 CASTDREDSPLHF
TRBV7-2 13 CASSFLGGAEAFF
TRBV7-6 17 CASSLAKRGGVSDEQFF
TRBV30 21 CAWSPLGGRGLGASGANVLTF
TRBV25-1 13 CASVRDMNTEAFF
TRBV27 13 CASSWSQGWEQYF
TRBV2 15 CASRRLAGDTDTQYF
TRBV6-1 14 CASSEPRQGYGYTF